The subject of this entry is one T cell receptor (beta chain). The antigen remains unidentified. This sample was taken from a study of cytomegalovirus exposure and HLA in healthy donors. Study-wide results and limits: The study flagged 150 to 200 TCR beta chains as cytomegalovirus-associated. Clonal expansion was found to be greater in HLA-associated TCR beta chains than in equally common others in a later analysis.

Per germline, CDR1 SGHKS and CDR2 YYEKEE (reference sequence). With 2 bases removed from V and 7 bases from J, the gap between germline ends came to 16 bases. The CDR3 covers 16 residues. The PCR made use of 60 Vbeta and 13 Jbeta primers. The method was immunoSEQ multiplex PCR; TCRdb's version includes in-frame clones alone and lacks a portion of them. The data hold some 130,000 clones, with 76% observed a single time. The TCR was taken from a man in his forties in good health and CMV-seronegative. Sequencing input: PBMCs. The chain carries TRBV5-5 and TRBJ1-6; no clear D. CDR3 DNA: TGTGCCAGCAGCTTTCTGATGGGCGCTCGAAATTCACCCCTCCACTTT. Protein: CASSFLMGARNSPLHF.